These 17 T cell receptor beta chains originate from one sample sequenced in a study of blood T cell repertoires in COVID-19. Using immunoSEQ multiplex PCR, the repertoire was profiled, and TCRdb retains in-frame clones only, with some absent. Among 470,000 or so clones listed, more than 85% were seen once. Input material: peripheral blood. These receptors all come from a woman aged 25 to 39 with acute or convalescent COVID-19.

The V gene is TRBV9, the J gene TRBJ2-5; 8 bases map to TRBD1. The CDR3 has 15 amino acids. CDR1 is SGDLS and CDR2 is YYNGEE in the germline V gene. V was pared by 0 bases and J by 2 bases, with 3 bases of the junction left unmatched. The DNA for the CDR3 is TGTGCCAGCAGCGTAGGAAACAGGGGGCAAGAGACCCAGTACTTC. Translated, it gives CASSVGNRGQETQYF.

This chain uses TRBV24-1 with TRBJ2-5, with 8 bases identical to TRBD2. The V gene end was trimmed by 5 bases and the J gene end by 5 bases; junction bases not matched to a gene: 6. The CDR3 is 14 amino acids. CDR1 is KGHDR, CDR2 SFDVKD, per germline. The CDR3 DNA is TGTGCCACCAGTGTCAGCGGGGGTGGGGAGACCCAGTACTTC. Protein sequence: CATSVSGGGETQYF.

V and J are TRBV12-3 or TRBV12-4 and TRBJ1-2; D is ambiguous. This CDR3 region has 13 residues. V lost 2 bases to trimming and J lost 3 bases, with 7 bases between them. The CDR3 sequence: CASSLSRDYGYTF. The CDR3 bases are TGTGCCAGCAGTTTATCGAGGGACTATGGCTACACCTTC.

The chain combines TRBV12-3 or TRBV12-4 with TRBJ1-2; D is ambiguous. This CDR3 is 12 amino acids long. V gave up 6 bases and J gave up 4 bases, with 9 bases separating them. CDR3 loop: CASSPGSYGYTF. For the CDR3, the DNA is TGTGCCAGCAGCCCCGGGAGCTATGGCTACACCTTC.

This clone appeared once. The J gene is TRBJ1-2, the V gene TRBV27, with D uncertain. The CDR3 contains 13 residues. Germline-derived CDR1 and CDR2 are MNHEY and SMNVEV (reference sequence). Trimming took off 3 bases at V and 2 bases at J, with 7 bases between the two ends. CDR3 bases: TGTGCCAGCAGTTTGGGCCTAAACTATGGCTACACCTTC. This gives the protein CASSLGLNYGYTF.

V and J are TRBV28 and TRBJ1-2; D call uncertain. CDR3 length: 13 residues. Germline lookup yields CDR1 MDHEN and CDR2 SYDVKM. The V end lost 2 bases, the J end lost 7 bases, and 11 bases lay between the germline ends. Here the CDR3 DNA reads TGTGCCAGCAGTTTAAAGACACCCGGTGGCTACACCTTC. This sequence encodes CASSLKTPGGYTF.

The V call is TRBV3-1 (or the pseudogene TRBV3-2), the J call TRBJ1-4; 9 bases fit TRBD1. From germline, CDR1 is LGHDT and CDR2 YNNKEL (reference sequence). CDR3 length: 15 amino acids. V was pared by 2 bases and J by 8 bases, with 6 bases of the junction left unmatched. The CDR3 spells CASSQMGTGPEKLFF. The CDR3 bases are TGTGCCAGCAGCCAAATGGGGACAGGGCCCGAAAAACTGTTTTTT.

This clone was seen a single time. The chain employs TRBV4-1 and TRBJ1-2; D is undetermined. Per germline, CDR1 MGHRA and CDR2 YSYEKL. Trimming shortened V by 4 bases and J by 6 bases, and 12 bases separated the two germline ends. The CDR3 sequence is 13 residues long. CDR3 region: CASSRTGSHGYTF. In nucleotides, the CDR3 is TGCGCCAGCAGCCGGACGGGGAGCCATGGCTACACCTTC.

The V gene is TRBV4-1, the J gene TRBJ2-1, with TRBD2 matching 15 bases. CDR1 and CDR2 from the germline V gene are MGHRA and YSYEKL. Trimming at V came to 4 bases and at J to 0 bases, leaving 4 bases not matched to a gene. CDR3 length: 18 amino acids. CDR3 in amino acids: CASSRGLAGGTSYNEQFF. In DNA form, the CDR3 reads TGCGCCAGCAGCCGGGGACTAGCGGGGGGAACCTCCTACAATGAGCAGTTCTTC.

V and J are TRBV2 and TRBJ2-7; D remains unclear. CDR1 and CDR2 from the germline V gene are SNHLY and FYNNEI. The CDR3 runs 12 residues. The V and J ends lost 2 bases and 6 bases respectively, with 8 bases between them. In DNA form, the CDR3 reads TGTGCCAGCAGTGAAAGATCGCGCGAGCAGTACTTC. It encodes CASSERSREQYF.

This clone was observed once. For the CDR3, the DNA is TGTGCCAGCAGCTCGACAGGGTTTTTAGGCTACACCTTC. This sequence encodes CASSSTGFLGYTF. The J gene is TRBJ1-2, the V gene TRBV4-2, with 7 bases fitting TRBD1. This CDR3 contains 13 residues. Germline loops: CDR1 LGHNA, CDR2 YNFKEQ. Germline trimming cut 5 bases from V and 8 bases from J; bases unmatched to any gene: 8.

This clone was seen more than once but under ten times. The chain carries TRBV27 and TRBJ1-1; 7 bases are shared with TRBD1. The V gene's germline CDR1 is MNHEY and CDR2 SMNVEV (reference sequence). The V and J ends lost 4 bases and 2 bases, in that order; junction bases with no gene match: 13. This CDR3 is 17 amino acids long. CDR3 amino acids: CASSSLRADRSNTEAFF. The CDR3 DNA reads TGTGCCAGCAGTTCTCTCAGGGCGGACAGGAGTAACACTGAAGCTTTCTTT.

The chain couples TRBV5-1 to TRBJ2-7; 15 nucleotides align to TRBD2. The CDR3 loop spans 15 amino acids. Germline V lookup: CDR1 SGHRS, CDR2 YFSETQ. The junction had 6 bases not matched to a gene; V was cut back by 5 bases and J by 6 bases. CDR3 protein: CASSRTSGGASEQYF. In DNA, the CDR3 is TGCGCCAGCAGTAGGACTAGCGGGGGGGCCTCCGAGCAGTACTTC.

The genes are TRBV28 and TRBJ2-3; D might be TRBD2 (5 bases). The CDR3 has 12 residues. CDR1 is MDHEN and CDR2 is SYDVKM in the germline V gene. V was shortened by 7 bases and J by 11 bases, with 16 bases between the two germline ends. CDR3 coding DNA: TGTGCCAGCACCCCTGACGGGGAGCAGCAGTATTTT. As protein: CASTPDGEQQYF.

This clone appeared a single time. This chain connects TRBV9 to TRBJ2-1; D is perhaps TRBD2 (7 bases). CDR1 SGDLS and CDR2 YYNGEE come from the germline V gene. V lost 4 bases and J 8 bases, leaving 22 bases between the germline ends. The length of the CDR3 is 16 residues. The CDR3: CASSPHGGRARDEQFF. CDR3 nucleotide sequence: TGTGCCAGCAGCCCTCACGGGGGGCGGGCTAGGGATGAGCAGTTCTTC.

The chain joins TRBV30 to TRBJ1-3; D unresolved. This CDR3 region has 15 residues. Trimming stripped 0 bases from V and 4 bases from J, with 13 bases between. The germline V gene encodes CDR1 GTSNPN and CDR2 SVGIG (reference sequence). CDR3 DNA sequence: TGTGCCTGGAGTGTAAGCCGGGGTTGGGGAAACACCATATATTTT. Translation: CAWSVSRGWGNTIYF.

The chain uses TRBV27 and TRBJ2-1; TRBD1 matches 7 bases. With 5 bases clipped from V and 2 bases from J, the junction kept 6 bases outside the gene matches. The length of the CDR3 is 15 residues. Germline loops: CDR1 MNHEY, CDR2 SMNVEV (reference sequence). The CDR3 region is CASSNEGAAYNEQFF. The CDR3 region has the DNA TGTGCCAGCAGTAACGAGGGGGCCGCCTACAATGAGCAGTTCTTC.